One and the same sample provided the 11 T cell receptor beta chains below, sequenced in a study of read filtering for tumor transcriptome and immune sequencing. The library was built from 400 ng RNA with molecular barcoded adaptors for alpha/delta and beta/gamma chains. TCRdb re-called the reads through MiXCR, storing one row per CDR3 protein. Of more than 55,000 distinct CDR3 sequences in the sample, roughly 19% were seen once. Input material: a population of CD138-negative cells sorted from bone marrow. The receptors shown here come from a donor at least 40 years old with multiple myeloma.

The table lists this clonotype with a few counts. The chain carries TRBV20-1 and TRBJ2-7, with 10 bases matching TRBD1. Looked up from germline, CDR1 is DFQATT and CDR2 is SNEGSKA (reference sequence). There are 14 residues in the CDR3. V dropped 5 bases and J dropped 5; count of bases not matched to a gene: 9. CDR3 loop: CSALRTGGRNEQYF. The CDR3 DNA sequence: TGCAGTGCTCTTAGGACAGGGGGAAGAAACGAGCAGTACTTC.

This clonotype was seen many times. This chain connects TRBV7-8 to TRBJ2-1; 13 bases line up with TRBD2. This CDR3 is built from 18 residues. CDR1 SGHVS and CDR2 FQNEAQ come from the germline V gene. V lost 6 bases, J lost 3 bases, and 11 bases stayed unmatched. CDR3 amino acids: CASSQAGLAGVNYNEQFF. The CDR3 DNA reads TGTGCCAGCAGTCAAGCCGGACTAGCGGGAGTTAACTACAATGAGCAGTTCTTC.

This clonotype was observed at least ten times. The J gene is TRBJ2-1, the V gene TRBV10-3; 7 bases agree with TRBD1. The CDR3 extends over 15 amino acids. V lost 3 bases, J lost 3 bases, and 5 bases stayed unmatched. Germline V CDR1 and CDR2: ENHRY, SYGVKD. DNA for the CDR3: TGTGCCATCAGTGAACGGACAGGCGTCTACAATGAGCAGTTCTTC. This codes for CAISERTGVYNEQFF.

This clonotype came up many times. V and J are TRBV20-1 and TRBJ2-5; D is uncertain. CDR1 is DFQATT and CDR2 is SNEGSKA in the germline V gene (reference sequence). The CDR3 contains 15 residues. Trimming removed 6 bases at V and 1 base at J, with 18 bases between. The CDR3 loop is CSATYKLPFQETQYF. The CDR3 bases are TGCAGTGCCACGTACAAACTTCCTTTCCAAGAGACCCAGTACTTC.

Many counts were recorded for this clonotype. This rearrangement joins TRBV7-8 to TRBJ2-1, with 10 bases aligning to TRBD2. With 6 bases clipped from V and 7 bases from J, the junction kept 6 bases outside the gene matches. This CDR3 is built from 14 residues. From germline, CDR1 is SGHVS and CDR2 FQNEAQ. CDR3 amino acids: CASRTGTSVNEQFF. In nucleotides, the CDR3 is TGTGCCAGCAGAACCGGGACTAGCGTAAATGAGCAGTTCTTC.

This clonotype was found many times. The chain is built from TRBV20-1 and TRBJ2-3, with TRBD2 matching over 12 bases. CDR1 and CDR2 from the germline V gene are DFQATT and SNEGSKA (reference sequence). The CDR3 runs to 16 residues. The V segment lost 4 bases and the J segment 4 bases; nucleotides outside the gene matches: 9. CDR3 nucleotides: TGCAGTGCTACTAGCGGGGGGGCGGAAGGTCCAGATACGCAGTATTTT. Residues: CSATSGGAEGPDTQYF.

The CDR3 DNA reads TGTGCCAGCAGCTTTGAGCTAGCAGACGAGACCCAGTACTTC. Amino acids: CASSFELADETQYF. This chain links TRBV11-1 with TRBJ2-5, with a weak D call TRBD2 (5 bases). Germline V gene data show CDR1 as SGHAT and CDR2 as FQDESV (reference sequence). CDR3 length equals 14 residues. V was trimmed by 3 bases and J by 5 bases, leaving 13 bases between them. The full variable domain, rest sourced from reference TRBV11-1 and TRBJ2-5, is EAEVAQSPRYKITEKSQAVAFWCDPISGHATLYWYRQILGQGPELLVQFQDESVVDDSQLPKDRFSAERLKGVDSTLKIQPAELGDSAMYLCASSFELADETQYFGPGTRLLVL.

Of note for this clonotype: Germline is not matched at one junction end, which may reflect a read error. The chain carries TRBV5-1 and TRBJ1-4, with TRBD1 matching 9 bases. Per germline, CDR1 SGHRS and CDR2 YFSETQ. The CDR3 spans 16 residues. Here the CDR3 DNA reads TGCGCCAGCAGCTTGGCTCTGACAGGGGGGAATGAAGAACTGTTTTTT. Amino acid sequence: CASSLALTGGNEELFF. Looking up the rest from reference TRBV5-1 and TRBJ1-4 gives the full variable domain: KAGVTQTPRYLIKTRGQQVTLSCSPISGHRSVSWYQQTPGQGLQFLFEYFSETQRNKGNFPGRFSGRQFSNSRSEMNVSTLELGDSALYLCASSLALTGGNEELFFGSGTQLSVL.

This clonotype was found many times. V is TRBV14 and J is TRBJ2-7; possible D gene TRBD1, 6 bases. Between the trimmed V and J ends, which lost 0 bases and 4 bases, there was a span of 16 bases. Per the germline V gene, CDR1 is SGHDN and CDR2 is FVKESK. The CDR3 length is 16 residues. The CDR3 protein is CASSQEGARGTYEQYF. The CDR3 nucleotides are TGTGCCAGCAGCCAAGAAGGGGCCAGGGGAACTTACGAGCAGTACTTC.

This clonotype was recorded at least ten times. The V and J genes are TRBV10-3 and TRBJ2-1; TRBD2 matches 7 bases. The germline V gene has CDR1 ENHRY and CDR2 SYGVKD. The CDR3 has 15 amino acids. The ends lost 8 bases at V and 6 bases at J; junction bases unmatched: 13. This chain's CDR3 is CAIGGGDYRRNEQFF. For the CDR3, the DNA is TGTGCCATCGGGGGGGGGGACTATCGGCGCAATGAGCAGTTCTTC.

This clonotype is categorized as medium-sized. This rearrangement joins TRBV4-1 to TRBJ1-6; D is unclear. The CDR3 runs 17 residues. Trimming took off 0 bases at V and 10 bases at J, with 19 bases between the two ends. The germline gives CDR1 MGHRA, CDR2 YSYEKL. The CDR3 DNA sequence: TGCGCCAGCAGCCAAGATTTCATGGCGGGGAACGAATCACCCCTCCACTTT. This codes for CASSQDFMAGNESPLHF.